This entry lists 16 T cell receptor beta chains sequenced from one sample in a study of OX40 agonist ivuxolimab in advanced cancers. Library creation used the immunoSEQ multiplex PCR assay. This immuneACCESS table, as held by TCRdb, lists in-frame sequences with V and J called but not all clones. Of the missing ones, under half trace to an unresolved V gene in checked studies; the others have no known cause. In all, the sample holds some 41,000 clones, and around 92% of those were seen once. The ten largest clones take up 0.45% to 0.6% of the sample. The sequences come from CD4+ or CD8+ T cells sorted from blood, collected in a trial of the OX40 agonist ivuxolimab. These receptors were taken from an adult with an advanced solid tumor such as melanoma, head and neck, liver or kidney cancer.

V and J are TRBV10-3 and TRBJ2-3, with D possibly TRBD2 on 6 matching bases. This CDR3 spans 12 amino acids. The V gene lost 7 bases and the J gene lost 4 bases, with 9 bases spanning the gap. Germline values: CDR1 ENHRY, CDR2 SYGVKD. CDR3 in DNA: TGTGCCATCACCGGGAGTCCAGATACGCAGTATTTT. Translated, it gives CAITGSPDTQYF.

This chain uses TRBV9 with TRBJ1-2, with 7 bases matching TRBD1. The germline gives CDR1 SGDLS, CDR2 YYNGEE. The CDR3 extends over 13 amino acids. V gave up 0 bases and J gave up 7 bases; unmatched junction bases: 3. The DNA of the CDR3 is TGTGCCAGCAGCGTAGAAGGGGGCGGTGGCTACACCTTC. Protein product: CASSVEGGGGYTF.

The rearrangement joins TRBV5-1 to TRBJ1-1, with 8 bases lining up with TRBD1. V lost 4 bases and J lost 1; bases outside the gene matches: 6. CDR1 is SGHRS and CDR2 is YFSETQ in the germline V gene. The CDR3 is 15 residues long. CDR3 DNA: TGCGCCAGCAGCACCCAGGGGGCAAGGAACACTGAAGCTTTCTTT. Translated, it gives CASSTQGARNTEAFF.

V gene TRBV27 combines with J gene TRBJ2-1, with 8 bases matching TRBD1. Unmatched junction bases numbered 7, after V lost 5 bases and J lost 4 bases. Germline V gene data show CDR1 as MNHEY and CDR2 as SMNVEV (reference sequence). CDR3 size: 15 residues. CDR3 sequence reads: CASSGGQGRYNEQFF. CDR3 nucleotides: TGTGCCAGCAGTGGTGGACAGGGAAGATACAATGAGCAGTTCTTC.

The V gene is TRBV29-1, the J gene TRBJ1-6; no clear D. This CDR3 spans 13 amino acids. The V end was cut by 8 bases, the J end by 2 bases, with 10 bases between. Germline V gene data show CDR1 as SQVTM and CDR2 as ANQGSEA. Written as DNA, the CDR3 is TGCAGCATCCGTCGGACCTATAATTCACCCCTCCACTTT. This codes for CSIRRTYNSPLHF.

The J gene is TRBJ1-2, the V gene TRBV5-6; the match to TRBD1 covers 7 bases. The CDR3 covers 16 residues. J was trimmed by 7 bases and V by 1 base; bases with no gene match: 13. Germline CDR1 reads SGHDT; CDR2 reads YYEEEE. CDR3 sequence reads: CASSLLPGQRLGGYTF. The CDR3 DNA sequence: TGTGCCAGCAGCTTGCTTCCGGGACAGAGACTAGGTGGCTACACCTTC.

The rearrangement links TRBV6-5 to TRBJ1-1; 9 bases map to TRBD1. The CDR3 extends over 14 amino acids. CDR1 is MNHEY and CDR2 is SVGAGI in the germline V gene. Losses at the gene ends were 6 bases for V and 4 bases for J; bases not matched to a gene: 6. CDR3 loop: CASSWGQGITEAFF. The DNA of the CDR3 is TGTGCCAGCAGCTGGGGACAGGGAATCACTGAAGCTTTCTTT.

The chain couples TRBV5-1 to TRBJ2-5; D unclear. The CDR3 spans 12 residues. The ends were cut back, 0 bases at V and 5 bases at J, with 5 bases in the middle. Germline CDR1 reads SGHRS; CDR2 reads YFSETQ. The CDR3 nucleotides read TGCGCCAGCAGCTTGGTTGCGGAGACCCAGTACTTC. Residues: CASSLVAETQYF.

This clone has only one observation. This sequence joins TRBV30 and TRBJ1-2; TRBD1 matches at 7 bases. Trimming removed 1 base from V and 8 bases from J; junction bases left unmatched: 7. The CDR3 contains 13 residues. Germline V gene lookup returns CDR1 GTSNPN and CDR2 SVGIG (reference sequence). The CDR3 is CAWSEGRGPGYTF. In nucleotides, the CDR3 is TGTGCCTGGAGTGAGGGGAGGGGGCCGGGCTACACCTTC.

The chain recombines TRBV5-5 with TRBJ2-7, with D possibly matching TRBD1 (5 bases). CDR3 length equals 14 residues. The V gene's germline CDR1 is SGHKS and CDR2 YYEKEE (reference sequence). Trimming removed 4 bases from V and 2 bases from J, with 13 bases in between. CDR3 in amino acids: CASSRDSVTYEQYF. DNA of the CDR3: TGTGCCAGCAGCCGCGACAGCGTCACCTACGAGCAGTACTTC.

The gene calls are TRBV25-1 and TRBJ1-1; D possibly corresponds to TRBD1 (6 bases). CDR3 size: 16 residues. Trimming stripped 2 bases from V and 5 bases from J, with 18 bases between. Germline V lookup: CDR1 MGHDK, CDR2 SYGVNS. The CDR3 is CASSELGGAGETEAFF. The CDR3 nucleotides are TGTGCCAGCAGTGAACTAGGGGGGGCAGGGGAAACTGAAGCTTTCTTT.

CDR3 protein: CASSLIEAEQYF. CDR3 sequence (DNA): TGTGCCAGCAGCTTAATAGAGGCCGAGCAGTACTTC. The chain links TRBV11-3 to TRBJ2-7; D unresolved. This CDR3 contains 12 residues. Trimming cost V 2 bases and J 6 bases, with 8 bases left between them. Germline V lookup: CDR1 SGHNT, CDR2 YENEEA.

This clone was seen only once. The rearrangement links TRBV5-4 to TRBJ2-7; TRBD2 is a possible D gene (6 bases). The germline V gene has CDR1 SGHNT and CDR2 YYREEE (reference sequence). Trimming stripped 4 bases from V and 0 bases from J, with 17 bases between. The CDR3 is 16 residues long. The CDR3 sequence: CASSAGLLGTSYEQYF. The DNA for the CDR3 is TGTGCCAGCAGCGCGGGGTTGTTGGGGACCTCCTACGAGCAGTACTTC.

J is TRBJ1-2 and V is TRBV25-1; 9 bases are shared with TRBD1. Germline CDR1 MGHDK, CDR2 SYGVNS. V shed 2 bases and J 6 bases; nucleotides not matched to a gene: 4. This CDR3 is 14 amino acids long. The CDR3 region has the DNA TGTGCCAGCAGTGAACGGGGACAGGGAGATGGCTACACCTTC. This sequence encodes CASSERGQGDGYTF.

This CDR3 is CASSYSRDRFSPLHF. CDR3 coding DNA: TGTGCCAGCAGTTACTCGAGGGACAGGTTTTCACCCCTCCACTTT. V gene TRBV6-5 combines with J gene TRBJ1-6; the match to TRBD1 covers 8 bases. Germline V gene sequence: CDR1 MNHEY, CDR2 SVGAGI. V shed 0 bases, J shed 9 bases, and the junction held 4 bases outside the gene matches. This CDR3 comprises 15 residues.

The chain joins TRBV9 to TRBJ2-2; D is uncertain. V lost 3 bases, J lost 7 bases, and 10 bases lay in between. There are 13 residues in the CDR3. Germline V gives CDR1 SGDLS, CDR2 YYNGEE. The DNA of the CDR3 is TGTGCCAGCAGCGCCCTAGGGAACGGGGAGCTGTTTTTT. Encoded protein: CASSALGNGELFF.